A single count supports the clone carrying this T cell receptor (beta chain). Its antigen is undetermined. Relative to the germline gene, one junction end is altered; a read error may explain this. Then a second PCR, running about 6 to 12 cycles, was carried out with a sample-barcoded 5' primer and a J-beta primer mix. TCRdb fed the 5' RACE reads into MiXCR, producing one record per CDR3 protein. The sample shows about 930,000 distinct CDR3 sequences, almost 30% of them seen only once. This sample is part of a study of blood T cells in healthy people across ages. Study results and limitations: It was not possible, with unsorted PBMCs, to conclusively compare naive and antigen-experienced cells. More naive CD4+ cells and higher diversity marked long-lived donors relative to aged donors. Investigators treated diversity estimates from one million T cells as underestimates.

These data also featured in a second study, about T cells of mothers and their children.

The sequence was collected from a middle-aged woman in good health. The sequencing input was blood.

The chain's CDR3 is CVSSDIGPGLDGYTF. CDR3 DNA sequence: TGTGTCAGCAGTGACATTGGACCAGGATTGGATGGCTACACCTTC. The chain has TRBV25-1 and TRBJ1-2; D is uncertain. This CDR3 spans 15 amino acids. Germline CDR1 is MGHDK and CDR2 is SYGVNS.